A selection of T cell receptor beta chains follows, all from one sample in a study of spatial heterogeneity in lung cancer. TCRdb analysed the 5' RACE reads with MiXCR anew, one entry per CDR3 protein. The table shows some 25,000 distinct CDR3 sequences, with about 4.5% occurring only once. The sequences come from PBMCs, collected at surgery. The receptors here all came from a male donor with early-stage non-small cell lung cancer. CDR3s include the opening cysteine and the closing phenylalanine or tryptophan. Fields, in order: V gene, J gene, CDR3 protein.

v_call: TRBV12-3/TRBV12-4; j_call: TRBJ1-1; cdr3_aa: CASSFRSTEAFF
v_call: TRBV7-2; j_call: TRBJ2-3; cdr3_aa: CASSLVSGLTDTQYF
v_call: TRBV21-1; j_call: TRBJ2-1; cdr3_aa: CASSKLLGYNEQFF
v_call: TRBV27; j_call: TRBJ2-4; cdr3_aa: CASSIAGGLNIQYF
v_call: TRBV6-1; j_call: TRBJ2-1; cdr3_aa: CASIEGGSYNEQFF
v_call: TRBV12-3/TRBV12-4; j_call: TRBJ2-2; cdr3_aa: CASRRTEGTGELFF
v_call: TRBV7-2; j_call: TRBJ2-1; cdr3_aa: CASSLMIEQFF
v_call: TRBV5-1; j_call: TRBJ2-1; cdr3_aa: CASSLGPTGNEQFF
v_call: TRBV12-3/TRBV12-4; j_call: TRBJ2-1; cdr3_aa: CASSPSSTRYGEQFF
v_call: TRBV6-5; j_call: TRBJ1-6; cdr3_aa: CASSYSGVTGTDSPLHF
v_call: TRBV10-3; j_call: TRBJ1-5; cdr3_aa: CAISEVWNQPQHF
v_call: TRBV12-3/TRBV12-4; j_call: TRBJ1-5; cdr3_aa: CASSLTGGGNQPQHF
v_call: TRBV7-9; j_call: TRBJ1-1; cdr3_aa: CASSVRGSRDTEAFF
v_call: TRBV6-5; j_call: TRBJ2-7; cdr3_aa: CASSGSSYEQYF
v_call: TRBV7-9; j_call: TRBJ1-1; cdr3_aa: CATLQGDGNTEAFF
v_call: TRBV29-1; j_call: TRBJ2-7; cdr3_aa: CSVGSGIAYEQYF
v_call: TRBV19; j_call: TRBJ2-7; cdr3_aa: CASRTGTGSYEQYF
v_call: TRBV12-3/TRBV12-4; j_call: TRBJ2-1; cdr3_aa: CASSLGTGGYNEQFF
v_call: TRBV4-2; j_call: TRBJ2-3; cdr3_aa: CASSQLSGGSVGTDTQYF
v_call: TRBV28; j_call: TRBJ2-7; cdr3_aa: CASSNPSGSSYEQYF
v_call: TRBV20-1; j_call: TRBJ1-2; cdr3_aa: CSVEPPTGGGRYTF
v_call: TRBV6-5; j_call: TRBJ2-6; cdr3_aa: CASRAQGLSGANVLTF
v_call: TRBV12-3/TRBV12-4; j_call: TRBJ2-7; cdr3_aa: CASSFQGLEQYF
v_call: TRBV19; j_call: TRBJ2-6; cdr3_aa: CASSIRGSGANVLTF
v_call: TRBV28; j_call: TRBJ2-5; cdr3_aa: CASTSRTSGNQETQYF
v_call: TRBV7-2; j_call: TRBJ2-7; cdr3_aa: CASSLGSTWAEQYF
v_call: TRBV30; j_call: TRBJ2-3; cdr3_aa: CAWSTGTGFTDTQYF
v_call: TRBV12-2; j_call: TRBJ2-3; cdr3_aa: CASRLTVTNGITDTQYF
v_call: TRBV28; j_call: TRBJ2-1; cdr3_aa: CASRSLASGLAGPNEQFF
v_call: TRBV20-1; j_call: TRBJ2-1; cdr3_aa: CSAAAGGPDEQFF
v_call: TRBV3-1; j_call: TRBJ2-3; cdr3_aa: CASSISTDTQYF
v_call: TRBV7-2; j_call: TRBJ2-5; cdr3_aa: CASGPGLPTETQYF
v_call: TRBV28; j_call: TRBJ2-5; cdr3_aa: CASSPNGGAQETQYF
v_call: TRBV20-1; j_call: TRBJ2-4; cdr3_aa: CSALSGGSAKNIQYF
v_call: TRBV28; j_call: TRBJ2-6; cdr3_aa: CASSTQTGGISGANVLTF
v_call: TRBV12-3/TRBV12-4; j_call: TRBJ1-2; cdr3_aa: CASRGDVNYGYTF
v_call: TRBV19; j_call: TRBJ2-2; cdr3_aa: CASSIASTGELFF
v_call: TRBV5-4; j_call: TRBJ2-2; cdr3_aa: CASSQRTGNTGELFF
v_call: TRBV7-2; j_call: TRBJ2-5; cdr3_aa: CASSSSVTQETQYF
v_call: TRBV19; j_call: TRBJ2-5; cdr3_aa: CASSIGDRGRRTQYF
v_call: TRBV30; j_call: TRBJ2-7; cdr3_aa: CAWATGQPKTYEQYF
v_call: TRBV7-9; j_call: TRBJ1-4; cdr3_aa: CASSLTTANEKLFF